The 22 T cell receptor beta chains listed next were all sequenced from one sample in a study of neoadjuvant anti-PD-1 for oral cavity cancer. Measured with immunoSEQ multiplex PCR; TCRdb has only the in-frame clones, and not every one. The data show 75,000 to 100,000 clones, approximately 84% seen once. The sequencing used PBMCs, collected before nivolumab (anti-PD-1) treatment. The receptor set was obtained from a person aged 40-85 years with oral cavity squamous cell carcinoma.

In its sample, this clone was seen once. The chain employs TRBV5-1 and TRBJ2-1; the D is unclear. Germline loops: CDR1 SGHRS, CDR2 YFSETQ. Trimming pared 2 bases from V and 0 bases from J, leaving 6 bases between. The CDR3 length is 14 residues. The CDR3 region has the DNA TGCGCCAGCAGCTTAGAGAGCTCCTACAATGAGCAGTTCTTC. Translating it yields CASSLESSYNEQFF. The whole variable domain, remainder taken from reference TRBV5-1 and TRBJ2-1, is KAGVTQTPRYLIKTRGQQVTLSCSPISGHRSVSWYQQTPGQGLQFLFEYFSETQRNKGNFPGRFSGRQFSNSRSEMNVSTLELGDSALYLCASSLESSYNEQFFGPGTRLTVL.

The genes are TRBV10-2 and TRBJ1-1, with D possibly being TRBD1 (6 bases). The CDR3 covers 15 residues. CDR1 WSHSY and CDR2 SAAADI come from the germline V gene. The V gene lost 3 bases and the J gene lost 1 base, with 12 bases spanning the gap. CDR3 coding DNA: TGCGCCAGCAGTGACGGGGGGGCGCAGAACACTGAAGCTTTCTTT. Translation: CASSDGGAQNTEAFF.

The chain employs TRBV7-2 and TRBJ1-1, with TRBD1 matching over 9 bases. The germline CDR1 and CDR2 sequences are SGHTA and FQGNSA. This CDR3 is built from 15 residues. V shed 4 bases and J 0 bases; nucleotides not matched to a gene: 3. CDR3 DNA sequence: TGTGCCAGCAGCTCACAGGGGGCCATGAACACTGAAGCTTTCTTT. As protein: CASSSQGAMNTEAFF.

V is TRBV25-1 and J is TRBJ1-1, with 9 bases identical to TRBD1. Germline V lookup: CDR1 MGHDK, CDR2 SYGVNS. J was trimmed by 1 base and V by 4 bases; bases with no gene match: 1. This CDR3 spans 14 amino acids. The CDR3: CASSVQGANTEAFF. The CDR3 region has the DNA TGTGCCAGCAGTGTACAGGGGGCGAACACTGAAGCTTTCTTT.

This clone was recorded only once. The chain recombines TRBV28 with TRBJ1-1; TRBD1 agrees at 8 bases. The CDR3 contains 15 residues. From germline, CDR1 is MDHEN and CDR2 SYDVKM. The ends lost 8 bases at V and 4 bases at J; junction bases unmatched: 12. The CDR3 spells CASLIPRGRATEAFF. In nucleotides, the CDR3 is TGTGCCAGCTTAATCCCCAGGGGGCGCGCCACTGAAGCTTTCTTT.

A single count supports this clone. J is TRBJ1-1 and V is TRBV7-9; TRBD1 is a possible D gene (5 bases). The CDR3 has 15 residues. V lost 6 bases and J 7 bases, leaving 21 bases between the germline ends. Germline-derived CDR1 and CDR2 are SEHNR and FQNEAQ (reference sequence). The CDR3 loop reads CASSSGRVEVGEAFF. Written as DNA, the CDR3 is TGTGCCAGCAGTTCAGGGAGGGTGGAGGTCGGTGAAGCTTTCTTT.

The chain is built from TRBV6-5 and TRBJ2-3, with 10 bases lining up with TRBD2. Germline CDR1 reads MNHEY; CDR2 reads SVGAGI. This CDR3 contains 16 residues. The trim removed 2 bases at V and 4 bases at J, leaving 6 bases unmatched. The CDR3: CASSYVSGRAPDTQYF. The CDR3 DNA reads TGTGCCAGCAGTTACGTCAGCGGGAGGGCTCCAGATACGCAGTATTTT.

This clone has more than one count but fewer than ten. The chain has TRBV7-9 and TRBJ1-2; a possible D gene is TRBD1 (5 bases). V shed 5 bases and J shed 6 bases, with 19 bases lying between them. Germline CDR1 and CDR2: SEHNR and FQNEAQ (reference sequence). The CDR3 length is 15 residues. CDR3: CASSEDGTGVDGYTF. The CDR3 DNA reads TGTGCCAGCAGCGAGGACGGGACGGGGGTGGATGGCTACACCTTC.

A single count supports this clone. The gene calls are TRBV6-5 and TRBJ2-1; D unclear. V dropped 8 bases and J dropped 2 bases, with 13 bases sitting between them. This CDR3 spans 14 amino acids. Germline-derived CDR1 and CDR2 are MNHEY and SVGAGI. The CDR3 bases are TGTGCCAGCCAAGAGCAGGAGACCTACAATGAGCAGTTCTTC. Its translation is CASQEQETYNEQFF.

The V call is TRBV5-8, the J call TRBJ2-3; 7 positions agree with TRBD1. Germline-derived CDR1 and CDR2 are SGHTS and YDEGEE. CDR3 length: 15 residues. The V and J ends lost 1 base and 5 bases, in that order; junction bases with no gene match: 7. CDR3: CASSLLGQQEDTQYF. Here the CDR3 DNA reads TGTGCCAGCAGCTTGTTGGGACAGCAAGAAGATACGCAGTATTTT.

This clone occurred once. The chain links TRBV19 to TRBJ1-1; D is uncertain. This CDR3 comprises 13 residues. Germline V lookup: CDR1 LNHDA, CDR2 SQIVND (reference sequence). The V gene lost 8 bases and the J gene lost 1 base, with 11 bases spanning the gap. For the CDR3, the DNA is TGTGCCAGTTCCGACACATGGAACACTGAAGCTTTCTTT. Protein sequence: CASSDTWNTEAFF. Variable domain in full (rest from reference TRBV19 and TRBJ1-1): DGGITQSPKYLFRKEGQNVTLSCEQNLNHDAMYWYRQDPGQGLRLIYYSQIVNDFQKGDIAEGYSVSREKKESFPLTVTSAQKNPTAFYLCASSDTWNTEAFFGQGTRLTVV.

This rearrangement joins TRBV30 to TRBJ2-1; 7 nucleotides align to TRBD1. Germline V gene sequence: CDR1 GTSNPN, CDR2 SVGIG (reference sequence). The length of the CDR3 is 13 residues. The junction had 8 bases not matched to a gene; V was cut back by 3 bases and J by 9 bases. The CDR3 DNA reads as TGTGCCTGGAGGGGAAAAGGGGGCGGTGAGCAGTTCTTC. Encoded protein: CAWRGKGGGEQFF.

The chain recombines TRBV27 with TRBJ2-3, with unresolved D. CDR3 length: 14 amino acids. V was pared by 5 bases and J by 10 bases, with 19 bases between. From germline, CDR1 is MNHEY and CDR2 SMNVEV (reference sequence). The CDR3: CASSPRTLLASQYF. CDR3 nucleotide sequence: TGTGCCAGCAGTCCCCGGACCCTGTTGGCATCGCAGTATTTT.

This clone has just a few counts. Other DNA sequences from this sample encode an identical CDR3 as well. The CDR3 DNA sequence: TGTGCCAGCAGCTTGGGACAGGGGTATGAAAAACTGTTTTTT. This encodes CASSLGQGYEKLFF. V gene TRBV11-2 combines with J gene TRBJ1-4, with 10 bases fitting TRBD1. The CDR3 is 14 amino acids. Germline CDR1 SGHAT, CDR2 FQNNGV. With 3 bases clipped from V and 6 bases from J, the junction kept 1 base outside the gene matches.

The rearrangement joins TRBV5-8 to TRBJ2-5; 7 bases agree with TRBD2. The germline V gene has CDR1 SGHTS and CDR2 YDEGEE. CDR3 length: 15 residues. V lost 4 bases to trimming and J lost 4 bases; unmatched junction nucleotides: 10. In DNA, the CDR3 is TGTGCCAGCAGCCACCCGGGCGGGAGTGGAGAGACCCAGTACTTC. Its protein product is CASSHPGGSGETQYF.

Details on this clone: Other nucleotide sequences in the sample specify the same CDR3. DNA of the CDR3: TGTGCCAGCAGCGTTCTTTCCACAGATACGCAGTATTTT. It translates to CASSVLSTDTQYF. This chain links TRBV9 with TRBJ2-3; D gene uncertain. The CDR3 is 13 residues long. V was clipped by 2 bases and J by 2 bases, with 6 bases between them. Germline V CDR1 and CDR2: SGDLS, YYNGEE.

This clone appeared a single time. The chain combines TRBV11-2 with TRBJ2-5, with TRBD2 matching over 14 bases. Losses at the gene ends were 0 bases for V and 5 bases for J; bases not matched to a gene: 2. Per germline, CDR1 SGHAT and CDR2 FQNNGV. The CDR3 extends over 16 amino acids. The CDR3 bases are TGTGCCAGCAGCTTAGAGACTAGCGGGAGGGGGGAGACCCAGTACTTC. This gives the protein CASSLETSGRGETQYF.

This chain joins TRBV11-3 and TRBJ2-3, with TRBD2 identical over 8 bases. This CDR3 has 14 amino acids. Germline V gene lookup returns CDR1 SGHNT and CDR2 YENEEA. The trim removed 3 bases at V and 3 bases at J, leaving 2 bases unmatched. The CDR3 loop reads CASSLGLETDTQYF. DNA of the CDR3: TGTGCCAGCAGCTTGGGACTAGAAACAGATACGCAGTATTTT. Drawing the rest from reference TRBV11-3 and TRBJ2-3, the complete variable domain is EAGVVQSPRYKIIEKKQPVAFWCNPISGHNTLYWYLQNLGQGPELLIRYENEEAVDDSQLPKDRFSAERLKGVDSTLKIQPAELGDSAVYLCASSLGLETDTQYFGPGTRLTVL.

The chain has TRBV10-3 and TRBJ2-7, with no clear D. The CDR3 is 12 residues long. The germline V and J ends were trimmed by 10 bases and 5 bases, with 15 bases remaining between them. Germline V gene data show CDR1 as ENHRY and CDR2 as SYGVKD. The CDR3 sequence: CATHDLPNEQYF. The CDR3 coding sequence is TGTGCCACACATGACCTCCCCAACGAGCAGTACTTC.

The rearrangement uses TRBV5-1 and TRBJ1-1; TRBD1 matches 11 bases. The germline CDR1 and CDR2 sequences are SGHRS and YFSETQ. J lost 5 bases, V lost 4 bases, and 4 bases had no gene match. This CDR3 region has 14 residues. The CDR3 region has the DNA TGCGCCAGCAGCCCGGGACAGGGGGGAACTGAAGCTTTCTTT. Translated: CASSPGQGGTEAFF. Filled out from reference TRBV5-1 and TRBJ1-1, the complete variable domain reads KAGVTQTPRYLIKTRGQQVTLSCSPISGHRSVSWYQQTPGQGLQFLFEYFSETQRNKGNFPGRFSGRQFSNSRSEMNVSTLELGDSALYLCASSPGQGGTEAFFGQGTRLTVV.

The rearrangement joins TRBV5-6 to TRBJ1-2; 10 bases line up with TRBD1. The CDR3 runs 17 residues. V gave up 4 bases and J gave up 2 bases; unmatched junction bases: 11. CDR1 is SGHDT, CDR2 YYEEEE, per germline. The CDR3 DNA is TGTGCCAGCAGCGTACCCGGGACAGGGGACGCCAACTATGGCTACACCTTC. Amino acids: CASSVPGTGDANYGYTF.

Regarding this clone: Given a much more abundant clone one base away, this may be a read error. The chain is built from TRBV6-1 and TRBJ1-1; 7 bases fit TRBD1. The CDR3 loop spans 14 amino acids. Germline trimming cut 1 base from V and 4 bases from J; bases unmatched to any gene: 3. Germline V gene sequence: CDR1 MNHNS, CDR2 SASEGT. The CDR3 loop reads CASSEGAGGTEAFF. Written as DNA, the CDR3 is TGTGCCAGCAGTGAAGGGGCAGGGGGCACTGAAGCTTTCTTT.